A selection of T cell receptor beta chains follows, all from one sample in a study of beta chain features in type 1 diabetes. Data came from immunoSEQ multiplex PCR; TCRdb stores just in-frame clones and leaves some out. The sample consists of 310,000 or so clones, about a tenth of them appearing once. Sequencing used central memory CD4+ T cells from blood. The receptors shown here come from a man between 25 and 39 years old with type 1 diabetes. Both conserved end residues are part of each CDR3. D genes are given only for firm matches. The size of a clone is reported for some rows only, either as once, few or many, or as a class for expanded clones.

CDR3 length: 15; D gene: -; clone size: -; J gene: TRBJ2-3; V gene: TRBV10-3; CDR3 protein: CAISENRAFTDTQYF; CDR3 DNA: TGTGCCATCAGTGAGAACAGGGCCTTCACAGATACGCAGTATTTT
CDR3 length: 12; D gene: -; clone size: few; J gene: TRBJ1-1; V gene: TRBV7-9; CDR3 protein: CASSLGREEAFF; CDR3 DNA: TGTGCCAGCAGCTTGGGAAGGGAGGAAGCTTTCTTT
CDR3 length: 14; D gene: -; clone size: -; J gene: TRBJ2-5; V gene: TRBV5-4; CDR3 protein: CASSPAQGWETQYF; CDR3 DNA: TGTGCCAGCAGCCCGGCACAGGGCTGGGAGACCCAGTACTTC
CDR3 length: 16; D gene: -; clone size: few; J gene: TRBJ1-2; V gene: TRBV29-1; CDR3 protein: CSVDVEGVSLNYGYTF; CDR3 DNA: TGCAGCGTTGACGTCGAGGGGGTATCCCTAAACTATGGCTACACCTTC
CDR3 length: 15; D gene: -; clone size: few; J gene: TRBJ2-3; V gene: TRBV10-3; CDR3 protein: CAISESMVNRATQYF; CDR3 DNA: TGTGCCATCAGTGAGTCGATGGTGAACCGGGCCACGCAGTATTTT
CDR3 length: 17; D gene: TRBD1; clone size: -; J gene: TRBJ2-1; V gene: TRBV4-3; CDR3 protein: CASSPLARTGSYGEQFF; CDR3 DNA: TGCGCCAGCAGCCCTCTGGCTAGGACAGGGAGCTATGGTGAGCAGTTCTTC
CDR3 length: 14; D gene: -; clone size: few; J gene: TRBJ2-5; V gene: TRBV2; CDR3 protein: CASSRGLDQETQYF; CDR3 DNA: TGTGCCAGCTCCCGGGGCCTGGATCAAGAGACCCAGTACTTC
CDR3 length: 11; D gene: -; clone size: few; J gene: TRBJ2-1; V gene: TRBV5-6; CDR3 protein: CASSRTREQFF; CDR3 DNA: TGTGCCAGCAGCCGGACGAGGGAGCAGTTCTTC
CDR3 length: 14; D gene: TRBD1; clone size: few; J gene: TRBJ1-3; V gene: TRBV7-8; CDR3 protein: CASSSQGSGNTIYF; CDR3 DNA: TGTGCCAGCAGCTCACAGGGGTCTGGAAACACCATATATTTT
CDR3 length: 15; D gene: -; clone size: -; J gene: TRBJ2-3; V gene: TRBV4-1; CDR3 protein: CASSQDHQGRNTQYF; CDR3 DNA: TGCGCCAGCAGCCAAGATCACCAGGGGCGGAATACGCAGTATTTT
CDR3 length: 16; D gene: TRBD2; clone size: -; J gene: TRBJ2-2; V gene: TRBV18; CDR3 protein: CASSPRTSGDTGELFF; CDR3 DNA: TGTGCCAGCTCACCTAGGACTAGCGGGGACACCGGGGAGCTGTTTTTT
CDR3 length: 13; D gene: -; clone size: few; J gene: TRBJ2-5; V gene: TRBV7-2; CDR3 protein: CASSLESYETQYF; CDR3 DNA: TGTGCCAGCAGCTTAGAGTCGTACGAGACCCAGTACTTC
CDR3 length: 16; D gene: TRBD2; clone size: -; J gene: TRBJ2-5; V gene: TRBV27; CDR3 protein: CASSSTGTSLFETQYF; CDR3 DNA: TGTGCCAGCAGTTCCACCGGGACTAGCCTCTTTGAGACCCAGTACTTC
CDR3 length: 16; D gene: -; clone size: few; J gene: TRBJ1-3; V gene: TRBV4-3; CDR3 protein: CASSQDYGFSGNTIYF; CDR3 DNA: TGCGCCAGCAGCCAAGATTATGGGTTCTCTGGAAACACCATATATTTT
CDR3 length: 15; D gene: -; clone size: -; J gene: TRBJ1-2; V gene: TRBV7-2; CDR3 protein: CASSLGPGNQDGYTF; CDR3 DNA: TGTGCCAGCAGCTTAGGGCCGGGGAATCAGGATGGCTACACCTTC
CDR3 length: 15; D gene: -; clone size: many; J gene: TRBJ2-7; V gene: TRBV4-3; CDR3 protein: CASSQEAGPYNEQYF; CDR3 DNA: TGCGCCAGCAGCCAAGAAGCAGGGCCATACAACGAGCAGTACTTC